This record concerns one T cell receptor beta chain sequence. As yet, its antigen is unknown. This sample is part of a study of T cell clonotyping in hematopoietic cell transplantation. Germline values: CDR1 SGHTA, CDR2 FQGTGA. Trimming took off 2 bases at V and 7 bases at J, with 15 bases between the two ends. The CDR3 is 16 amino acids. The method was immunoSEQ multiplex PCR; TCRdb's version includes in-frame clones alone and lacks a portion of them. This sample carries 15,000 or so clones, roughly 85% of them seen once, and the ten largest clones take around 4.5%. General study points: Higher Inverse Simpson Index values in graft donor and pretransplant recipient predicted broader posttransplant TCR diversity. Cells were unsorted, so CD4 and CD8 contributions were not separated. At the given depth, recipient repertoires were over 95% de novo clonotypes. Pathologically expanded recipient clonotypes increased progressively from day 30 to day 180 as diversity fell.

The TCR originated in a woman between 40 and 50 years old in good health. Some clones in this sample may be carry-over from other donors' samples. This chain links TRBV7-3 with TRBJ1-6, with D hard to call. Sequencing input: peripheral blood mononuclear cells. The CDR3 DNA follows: TGTGCCAGCAGCTTAGACCAGGCCAGCCGAAATTCACCCCTCCACTTT. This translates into CASSLDQASRNSPLHF. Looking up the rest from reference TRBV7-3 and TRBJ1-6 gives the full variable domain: GAGVSQTPSNKVTEKGKYVELRCDPISGHTALYWYRQSLGQGPEFLIYFQGTGAADDSGLPNDRFFAVRPEGSVSTLKIQRTERGDSAVYLCASSLDQASRNSPLHFGNGTRLTVT.